This T cell receptor beta chain was retrieved from a study of identical twins. General observations from the study: The models systematically underestimated how much out-of-frame TCR alpha was shared in monozygotic twins.

This clonotype has a count of ten or more. Its antigen is not identified. There are 14 residues in the CDR3. Per the germline V gene, CDR1 is MNHEY and CDR2 is SVGAGI. The V gene lost 2 bases and the J gene lost 2 bases, with 10 bases spanning the gap. Each CDR3 protein is one row after TCRdb ran MiXCR on the 5' RACE reads. This sample carries hundreds of thousands of distinct CDR3 sequences, over 8.5% of them seen once, and the ten largest clones take approximately 0.96%. The sample also formed part of further work on yellow fever vaccine responses in identical twins.

The chain has TRBV6-5 and TRBJ2-7, with unresolved D. The specimen sequenced was PBMCs. The origin of this receptor is a woman between 18 and 29 years old in good health. The CDR3 region is CASSYLGGAYEQYF. CDR3 DNA: TGTGCCAGCAGTTACCTGGGTGGAGCCTACGAGCAGTACTTC.